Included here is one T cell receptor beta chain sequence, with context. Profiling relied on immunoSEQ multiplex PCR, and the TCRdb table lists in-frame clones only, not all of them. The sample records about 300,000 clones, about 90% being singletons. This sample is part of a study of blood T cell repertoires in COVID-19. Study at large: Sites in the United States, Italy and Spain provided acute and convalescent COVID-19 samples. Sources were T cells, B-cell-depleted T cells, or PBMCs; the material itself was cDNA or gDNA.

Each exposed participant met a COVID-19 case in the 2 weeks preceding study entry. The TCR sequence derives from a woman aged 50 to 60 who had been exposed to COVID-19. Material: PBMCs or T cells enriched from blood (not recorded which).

The CDR3 coding sequence is TGTGCCAGCAGCCAATCCGGTGGCGGGGAGCTGTTTTTT. Translating it yields CASSQSGGGELFF. The rearrangement links TRBV14 to TRBJ2-2; no clear D gene. Trimming stripped 2 bases from V and 7 bases from J, with 8 bases between. The CDR3 runs 13 residues. Germline CDR1 reads SGHDN; CDR2 reads FVKESK.